The T cell receptor (beta chain) described here comes from a study of long-term antiretroviral therapy in people with HIV (dated by TCRdb to 2021 to 2024). Context from the whole study: The earliest samples were collected approximately a decade before the 2015 WHO recommendation for immediate ART, a period when ART was typically delayed until CD4 counts fell. Whether ART initiation and durable HIV suppression were associated with changes in peripheral blood TRB repertoire composition and diversity was tested in a retrospective serial study. About 35% of the 30 participants with HIV were female. Test extractions of a monoclonal T-cell line alongside some 36 polyclonal samples showed no cross-contamination during QIAcube processing. A total of 150 to 200 cryopreserved PBMC samples came from 30 adults with confirmed HIV infection and were collected serially over a mean of approximately 6 years (range 1-12). The paper as a whole reports these results and caveats: A significant increase in TRB diversity was found to be associated with ART initiation, although TRB diversity was observed to remain significantly below that of transplant donor controls even after long-term ART. CDR3 length ranges in HIV repertoires were narrower than in controls, and network structure suggested an antigen-experienced repertoire with only a slight naive shift after ART. Samples dated from the mid-2000s to the late 2010s, and the ART regimens used may be less effective than current ones. No data were available on ART adherence, viral resistance or therapy changes, limiting inferences about post-ART repertoire changes. Expanded TRB clones identified before ART initiation dominated the repertoire across all time points, though the dominance fluctuated and decreased in many PLHIV after ART. Because cell numbers in pre-ART samples were limited, unsorted PBMC were profiled instead of sorted CD4+ and CD8+ T cells. Since PBMC availability was limited, sequencing covered only the TCR beta chain, with no alpha chain pairing.

Turning to this clone: Its antigen remains undetermined. No much larger clone exists at a distance of one base, and base qualities are not known.

V sheds 5 bases and J sheds 2 bases, leaving 9 bases between their ends. CDR1 LNHDA and CDR2 SQIVND are derived from the germline V gene (reference sequence). Reading from cysteine to phenylalanine, the CDR3 counts 13 amino acids. CDR3 DNA is the only sequence kept; it has 39 bases, read in frame from the first base. The immunoSEQ hsTCRB v3.0 assay was used at survey level resolution to sequence the TRB variable region. TRB sequencing targeted a depth of about 40,000-50,000 T-cell genomes per sample. TRB libraries were pooled and sequenced on an Illumina MiSeq using a v3 150-cycle kit. In the original analysis: Analysis of repertoires was carried out in R inside a reproducible Nextflow workflow spanning QC, data transformation and analysis. LymphoSeq2, an R package for exploring AIRR-Seq data, was used to implement the custom analyses. A handful of samples that yielded fewer than 5000 total TRB sequences were excluded, so that 150 to 200 HIV repertoires were analyzed. Among the approximately 180 HIV repertoires that were kept, 59 were collected before ART initiation and some 130 were collected after ART initiation. Repertoires were downsampled to 5000 TRB nucleotide sequences, with summary statistics averaged over 100 downsampling iterations. Only TRB sequences with CDR3 regions of at least seven amino acids were retained for analysis. Two measures captured diversity: a Shannon entropy-derived clonality score and the Gini coefficient. In the repertoire networks, any two of the top 5000 CDR3 amino acid sequences were linked whenever the two sequences differed by an edit distance of one. GLIPH2 predicted antigen specificity groups and MHC restriction for TRB CDR3 amino acid sequences. To flag known associations with CMV, EBV, HIV or tissue antigens, CDR3 amino acid sequences were compared against VDJdb and McPAS-TCR. Pre-ART, post-ART and control groups were compared with Wilcoxon signed-rank tests and Holm-Bonferroni correction. Drawn from immuneACCESS, this table holds only the in-frame rearrangements with V and J called that TCRdb kept. Clones are partly lost; checked studies trace under half to an unresolved V gene and leave the rest unexplained. V, J and clone size are taken as reported in that table, and D and trimming were inferred from the DNA itself. The table for this sample lists 35,000 or so clones; roughly 85% of them were counted only once. The top ten constitute roughly a tenth of the sample.

To be included, a participant needed at least one PBMC sample from before ART initiation plus at least two post-ART samples. Every participant with HIV received treatment in the United States of America. Before DNA extraction, cryopreserved samples of about 0.95-10 million PBMC were thawed and then washed. At the time of the earliest PBMC sample for each participant with HIV, ages ranged from 23 to 54 years. Each participant contributed PBMC samples from 1-4 timepoints before ART initiation and 2-8 timepoints after ART initiation, with a median of 7 samples. Serial HIV viral load, CD4+ T-cell count, ART history and demographic data were obtained for every participant. Using a Qiagen kit on a QIAcube, genomic DNA was extracted from unsorted PBMC, with samples processed in batches of 12.

Recombination joined TRBV19 with TRBJ2-5; the D gene assignment is ambiguous. The sequencing used unsorted PBMCs, collected 2.2 years after starting antiretroviral therapy. This clonotype was obtained from a man aged 18-30 years with HIV. The DNA is TGTGCCAGTAGTGCGACCATTCAAGAGACCCAGTACTTC. This translates into CASSATIQETQYF.